Below are 28 T cell receptor beta chains sequenced from a single sample in a study of blood T cell repertoires in COVID-19. The table came from immunoSEQ multiplex PCR; TCRdb's copy has only in-frame clones and leaves some out. The table records roughly 170,000 clones, about 85% of them present only once. Sequencing was performed on peripheral blood. These receptors were obtained from a woman between 45 and 60 years old with COVID-19, enrolled during active disease.

V gene TRBV7-3 combines with J gene TRBJ2-2; TRBD1 matches 8 bases. Germline values: CDR1 SGHTA, CDR2 FQGTGA. The CDR3 length is 14 residues. Trimming removed 6 bases from V and 3 bases from J; junction bases left unmatched: 3. Here the CDR3 reads CASRVTGDTGELFF. The CDR3 nucleotides read TGTGCCAGCAGAGTGACAGGGGACACCGGGGAGCTGTTTTTT. Together with reference TRBV7-3 and TRBJ2-2, the CDR3 gives the full variable domain: GAGVSQTPSNKVTEKGKYVELRCDPISGHTALYWYRQSLGQGPEFLIYFQGTGAADDSGLPNDRFFAVRPEGSVSTLKIQRTERGDSAVYLCASRVTGDTGELFFGEGSRLTVL.

The chain has TRBV9 and TRBJ2-3, with D possibly being TRBD2 (7 bases). This CDR3 has 16 residues. Germline-derived CDR1 and CDR2 are SGDLS and YYNGEE. The V gene lost 4 bases and the J gene lost 3 bases, with 18 bases spanning the gap. The chain's CDR3 is CASSLSGGGGTDTQYF. The CDR3 coding sequence is TGTGCCAGCAGCCTCAGTGGCGGGGGCGGTACAGATACGCAGTATTTT.

This clone was recorded only once. V and J are TRBV5-1 and TRBJ2-5, with a possible D match to TRBD2 (6 bases). The CDR3 is made up of 14 amino acids. V was pared by 5 bases and J by 3 bases, with 14 bases between. Germline V gene sequence: CDR1 SGHRS, CDR2 YFSETQ. In DNA form, the CDR3 reads TGCGCCAGCAGTCCCGGAGGGAGGAAAGAGACCCAGTACTTC. It codes for CASSPGGRKETQYF.

The genes are TRBV9 and TRBJ2-7; perhaps TRBD1 as D (5 bases). Germline assignment: CDR1 SGDLS and CDR2 YYNGEE. The CDR3 is 16 amino acids. The V and J ends lost 3 bases and 3 bases respectively, with 19 bases between them. DNA of the CDR3: TGTGCCAGCAGCGCCACCACCGAACAGGATAACTACGAGCAGTACTTC. It encodes CASSATTEQDNYEQYF.

J is TRBJ1-1 and V is TRBV6-5, with D perhaps TRBD1 (5 bases). The CDR3 loop spans 13 amino acids. The germline V gene has CDR1 MNHEY and CDR2 SVGAGI. Deletions cut 7 bases from V and 4 bases from J, with 13 bases between. CDR3 DNA sequence: TGTGCCAGCATCCACTGGGGGGGCACTGAAGCTTTCTTT. It specifies CASIHWGGTEAFF.

The chain employs TRBV25-1 and TRBJ2-5, with 8 bases fitting TRBD2. V lost 8 bases, J lost 4 bases, and 9 bases stayed unmatched. This CDR3 has 14 residues. Per the germline V gene, CDR1 is MGHDK and CDR2 is SYGVNS. CDR3: CASSRGGPLETQYF. In DNA, the CDR3 is TGTGCCAGCTCCCGGGGGGGGCCGTTAGAGACCCAGTACTTC.

Here the CDR3 DNA reads TGTGCCAGCAGTACGCAAGCCGCGGGGCTAGCCAAAAACATTCAGTACTTC. This sequence encodes CASSTQAAGLAKNIQYF. J is TRBJ2-4 and V is TRBV6-2 or TRBV6-3, with D tentatively TRBD2 (6 bases). V lost 5 bases, J lost 0 bases, and 17 bases lay in between. The germline V gene encodes CDR1 MNHEY and CDR2 SVGEGT. CDR3 length equals 17 residues.

This clone was seen a few times. CDR3 protein: CASSLSGGANQPQHF. The CDR3 DNA is TGTGCCAGCAGTTTATCGGGGGGCGCGAATCAGCCCCAGCATTTT. The rearrangement links TRBV28 to TRBJ1-5; D possibly corresponds to TRBD1 (6 bases). Germline values: CDR1 MDHEN, CDR2 SYDVKM. V was shortened by 1 base and J by 4 bases, with 11 bases between the two germline ends. The CDR3 length is 15 residues.

CDR3 sequence (DNA): TGTGCCAGCAGTTTACAGGGTCTTGGAAACACCATATATTTT. It yields the protein CASSLQGLGNTIYF. The genes are TRBV27 and TRBJ1-3; TRBD1 is a possible D gene (5 bases). The CDR3 loop spans 14 amino acids. Germline V lookup: CDR1 MNHEY, CDR2 SMNVEV (reference sequence). V was trimmed by 2 bases and J by 3 bases, leaving 8 bases between them.

The rearrangement uses TRBV9 and TRBJ2-7, with 10 bases lining up with TRBD2. This CDR3 contains 15 residues. The V gene end was trimmed by 2 bases and the J gene end by 1 base; junction bases not matched to a gene: 3. Germline CDR1 SGDLS, CDR2 YYNGEE. CDR3 sequence (DNA): TGTGCCAGCAGCGTCACTAGCGGGGCATCCTACGAGCAGTACTTC. It codes for CASSVTSGASYEQYF. The complete variable domain, with remaining parts taken from reference TRBV9 and TRBJ2-7, reads DSGVTQTPKHLITATGQRVTLRCSPRSGDLSVYWYQQSLDQGLQFLIQYYNGEERAKGNILERFSAQQFPDLHSELNLSSLELGDSALYFCASSVTSGASYEQYFGPGTRLTVT.

The V gene is TRBV28, the J gene TRBJ2-7; possible D gene TRBD1, 5 bases. CDR1 MDHEN and CDR2 SYDVKM come from the germline V gene. CDR3 length equals 14 residues. V lost 2 bases to trimming and J lost 0 bases, with 8 bases between them. CDR3 in DNA: TGTGCCAGCAGTTTAAGGGGTAACTCCTACGAGCAGTACTTC. Amino acid sequence: CASSLRGNSYEQYF.

The genes are TRBV30 and TRBJ2-1; D remains unclear. Germline values: CDR1 GTSNPN, CDR2 SVGIG (reference sequence). The ends were cut back, 0 bases at V and 8 bases at J, with 5 bases in the middle. This CDR3 is built from 11 residues. The DNA of the CDR3 is TGTGCCTGGAGTGTACGGGATGAGCAGTTCTTC. Its protein product is CAWSVRDEQFF.

The chain combines TRBV18 with TRBJ2-1, with TRBD2 identical over 10 bases. V was pared by 6 bases and J by 6 bases, with 14 bases of the junction left unmatched. The CDR3 runs 17 residues. Germline CDR1 and CDR2: KGHSH and LQKENI. The CDR3 coding sequence is TGTGCCAGCTCCTTCACTAGCGGGGCCAAAGAGACCAATGAGCAGTTCTTC. This encodes CASSFTSGAKETNEQFF.

The J gene is TRBJ2-1, the V gene TRBV4-2, with 12 bases fitting TRBD2. Germline CDR1 and CDR2: LGHNA and YNFKEQ. The CDR3 contains 18 residues. With 0 bases clipped from V and 0 bases from J, the junction kept 3 bases outside the gene matches. CDR3 DNA: TGTGCCAGCAGCCAAGATCTAGCGGGGGGGAGCTCCTACAATGAGCAGTTCTTC. It is translated as CASSQDLAGGSSYNEQFF.

V gene TRBV2 combines with J gene TRBJ1-2; the D gene is possibly TRBD1 (6 bases). The CDR3 spans 11 residues. The V gene lost 8 bases and the J gene lost 7 bases, with 11 bases spanning the gap. The germline CDR1 and CDR2 sequences are SNHLY and FYNNEI. CDR3 sequence reads: CASSGVVGYTF. CDR3 bases: TGTGCCAGCTCAGGGGTAGTTGGCTACACCTTC.

The genes are TRBV29-1 and TRBJ2-7; no clear D gene. The germline gives CDR1 SQVTM, CDR2 ANQGSEA. This CDR3 has 12 residues. V lost 6 bases and J lost 2, with 11 bases in between. The CDR3 DNA reads TGCAGCGTATCGTCAGGCCCCTACGAGCAGTACTTC. It codes for CSVSSGPYEQYF.

CDR3 bases: TGTGCCAGCAGTCTTGACTCTTTCAATGAGCAGTTCTTC. Protein: CASSLDSFNEQFF. The chain employs TRBV28 and TRBJ2-1; no reliable D call. Germline V gene sequence: CDR1 MDHEN, CDR2 SYDVKM. V lost 5 bases to trimming and J lost 6 bases, with 11 bases between them. The CDR3 totals 13 residues.

The V gene is TRBV7-3, the J gene TRBJ2-5; possibly TRBD2 for D (6 bases). This CDR3 region has 16 residues. Germline values: CDR1 SGHTA, CDR2 FQGTGA. Deletions cut 7 bases from V and 2 bases from J, with 20 bases between. CDR3 protein: CASTRGTQRDQETQYF. CDR3 DNA: TGTGCCAGCACCCGGGGGACCCAGAGGGATCAAGAGACCCAGTACTTC.

This rearrangement joins TRBV30 to TRBJ1-1; TRBD1 matches 10 bases. The CDR3 runs 13 residues. After removal of 5 bases from V and 3 bases from J, the junction contained 3 bases not matched to a gene. CDR1 is GTSNPN and CDR2 is SVGIG in the germline V gene (reference sequence). CDR3 loop: CAWAGQGDTEAFF. CDR3 DNA sequence: TGTGCCTGGGCCGGACAGGGGGACACTGAAGCTTTCTTT.

This chain links TRBV7-3 with TRBJ2-5; TRBD2 agrees at 14 bases. The CDR3 loop spans 15 amino acids. Germline lookup yields CDR1 SGHTA and CDR2 FQGTGA. V lost 2 bases, J lost 9 bases, and 5 bases stayed unmatched. The CDR3 nucleotides are TGTGCCAGCAGCTTAGGGGGACTAGCGGGGGACCCCCAGTACTTC. It yields the protein CASSLGGLAGDPQYF.

V usage is TRBV3-1 (or the pseudogene TRBV3-2) and J usage is TRBJ1-5, with TRBD1 matching 7 bases. Trimming removed 1 base from V and 7 bases from J; junction bases left unmatched: 10. Looked up from germline, CDR1 is LGHDT and CDR2 is YNNKEL (reference sequence). The CDR3 loop spans 16 amino acids. This CDR3 reads CASSQGLWQGGQPQHF. The DNA for the CDR3 is TGTGCCAGCAGCCAAGGTCTTTGGCAGGGGGGACAGCCCCAGCATTTT.

This clone has only a few counts. CDR3 nucleotide sequence: TGTGCCAGTAGTATAGGACAGGGGGGCCAGCCCCAGCATTTT. It encodes CASSIGQGGQPQHF. This chain connects TRBV19 to TRBJ1-5; the match to TRBD1 covers 9 bases. The CDR3 is made up of 14 amino acids. The germline V gene encodes CDR1 LNHDA and CDR2 SQIVND (reference sequence). V trimming: 1 base; J trimming: 7 bases; junction bases outside the gene matches: 2.

The chain employs TRBV7-9 and TRBJ2-5, with a weak D call TRBD2 (6 bases). Germline V lookup: CDR1 SEHNR, CDR2 FQNEAQ (reference sequence). V lost 5 bases, J lost 4 bases, and 17 bases lay in between. The CDR3 is 15 residues long. The CDR3 protein is CASSPPGLGGETQYF. Written as DNA, the CDR3 is TGTGCCAGCAGCCCACCGGGACTCGGAGGAGAGACCCAGTACTTC.

The genes are TRBV19 and TRBJ1-1; tentatively, D is TRBD1 (5 bases). Germline lookup yields CDR1 LNHDA and CDR2 SQIVND (reference sequence). With 8 bases removed from V and 3 bases from J, the gap between germline ends came to 13 bases. The CDR3 sequence is 13 residues long. The CDR3 spells CASVGDWDTEAFF. Here the CDR3 DNA reads TGTGCCAGTGTGGGGGACTGGGACACTGAAGCTTTCTTT. The full variable domain, completed using reference TRBV19 and TRBJ1-1, is DGGITQSPKYLFRKEGQNVTLSCEQNLNHDAMYWYRQDPGQGLRLIYYSQIVNDFQKGDIAEGYSVSREKKESFPLTVTSAQKNPTAFYLCASVGDWDTEAFFGQGTRLTVV.

This clone was seen only a few times. The rearrangement uses TRBV10-3 and TRBJ1-2; D is unclear. The CDR3 runs to 12 residues. The V and J ends lost 3 bases and 4 bases respectively, with 6 bases between them. CDR1 and CDR2 from the germline V gene are ENHRY and SYGVKD. CDR3 nucleotides: TGTGCCATCAGTGACACAAGCTATGGCTACACCTTC. This codes for CAISDTSYGYTF.

This chain connects TRBV7-2 to TRBJ2-1, with D perhaps matching TRBD2 (6 bases). Germline CDR1 and CDR2: SGHTA and FQGNSA. CDR3 length: 13 residues. The V end was cut by 5 bases, the J end by 6 bases, with 11 bases between. The CDR3 sequence: CASSPTGGNEQFF. CDR3 nucleotide sequence: TGTGCCAGCAGCCCTACCGGGGGCAATGAGCAGTTCTTC.

CDR3 nucleotide sequence: TGTGCCAGCAGCGTAGGGACTAGCGGGGGCCCCTACGAGCAGTACTTC. It translates to CASSVGTSGGPYEQYF. The V gene is TRBV5-4, the J gene TRBJ2-7, with TRBD2 matching over 14 bases. The V segment lost 4 bases and the J segment 2 bases; nucleotides outside the gene matches: 5. The CDR3 runs 16 residues. Germline CDR1 reads SGHNT; CDR2 reads YYREEE (reference sequence).

This clone was counted a few times. This rearrangement joins TRBV7-3 to TRBJ2-1; TRBD2 matches at 8 bases. Germline CDR1 and CDR2: SGHTA and FQGTGA. The length of the CDR3 is 15 residues. Losses at the gene ends were 5 bases for V and 10 bases for J; bases not matched to a gene: 13. CDR3 in DNA: TGTGCCAGCAGCCTCGAGGGACTAGGGGCAATGGAGCAGTTCTTC. Its translation is CASSLEGLGAMEQFF.